This TCR beta chain was sequenced in a study of regulatory T cells in long-lasting Graves disease. Arm-PCR of CDR3 regions and iRepertoire HTBI primers were used to build TCR beta libraries. TCRdb called the multiplex PCR reads again in MiXCR, with one record for every CDR3 protein. In the table there are under 450,000 distinct CDR3 sequences, 23% of which are singletons. Time point indicated: persistent/refractory GD, antithyroid drugs over 5 years with positive TRAb. Following extraction of RNA from PBMCs, that RNA was used to make the TCR library. Peripheral blood, nine milliliters of it, was drawn into EDTA tubes. Study-level results: Persistent patients shared more public clonotypes (about 2,900) than new patients (under 1,000).

This clonotype was counted many times. The target antigen is unknown. The J segment lost 10 bases and the V segment lost 5 bases, leaving 10 bases of the junction unmatched. From germline, CDR1 is MDHEN and CDR2 SYDVKM. The CDR3 runs to 15 residues. This sequence joins TRBV28 and TRBJ2-2, with 10 bases lining up with TRBD1. This TCR was sampled from a woman aged 40-49 years with Graves disease. The source was peripheral blood mononuclear cells (PBMCs), collected when the disease was refractory, from a patient treated with antithyroid drugs. CDR3 DNA sequence: TGTGCCAGCAGTAGACAGGGGGCGGCGGTGGAGGAGCTGTTTTTT. Protein: CASSRQGAAVEELFF.